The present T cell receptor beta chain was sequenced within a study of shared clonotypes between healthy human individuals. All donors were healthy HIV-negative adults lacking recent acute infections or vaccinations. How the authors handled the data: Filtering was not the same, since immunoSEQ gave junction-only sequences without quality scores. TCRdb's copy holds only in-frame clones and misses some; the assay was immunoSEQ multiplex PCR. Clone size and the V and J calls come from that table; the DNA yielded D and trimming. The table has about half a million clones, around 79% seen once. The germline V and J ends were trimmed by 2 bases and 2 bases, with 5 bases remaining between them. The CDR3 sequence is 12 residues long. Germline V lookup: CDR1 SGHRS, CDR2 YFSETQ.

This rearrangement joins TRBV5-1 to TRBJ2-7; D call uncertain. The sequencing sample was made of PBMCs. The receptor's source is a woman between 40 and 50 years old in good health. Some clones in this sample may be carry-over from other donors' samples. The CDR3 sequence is CASSLQAYEQYF. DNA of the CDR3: TGCGCCAGCAGCTTACAAGCCTACGAGCAGTACTTC.